Shown below are 30 T cell receptor beta chains from a single sample sequenced in a study of blood T cell repertoires in COVID-19. TCRdb keeps only in-frame clones here, not all; method: immunoSEQ multiplex PCR. The sample contains 250,000 or so clones, around 89% of which appear only once. The specimen was peripheral blood. Receptors were obtained from a woman in her 30s with COVID-19, enrolled during active disease.

This clone was counted a single time. The rearrangement joins TRBV5-1 to TRBJ2-1; 7 nucleotides agree with TRBD2. Germline CDR1 is SGHRS and CDR2 is YFSETQ. The CDR3 runs 16 residues. V lost 3 bases and J lost 9; bases outside the gene matches: 15. The CDR3 nucleotides are TGCGCCAGCAGCTGGGGCGTGGGCGGGGGTAGTGGTGAGCAGTTCTTC. This gives the protein CASSWGVGGGSGEQFF.

The rearrangement uses TRBV6-5 and TRBJ2-3; 10 positions agree with TRBD1. Per germline, CDR1 MNHEY and CDR2 SVGAGI. CDR3 length: 15 amino acids. J gave up 12 bases and V 2 bases, and 11 bases lay outside the gene matches. Here the CDR3 DNA reads TGTGCCAGCAGTTACAGGGACAGGGGCCACTTCTTCCAGTATTTT. Translation gives CASSYRDRGHFFQYF.

The chain has TRBV11-3 and TRBJ2-2, with a possible D match to TRBD1 (6 bases). The CDR3 extends over 15 amino acids. Between the trimmed V and J ends, which lost 5 bases and 2 bases, there was a span of 12 bases. Germline CDR1 and CDR2: SGHNT and YENEEA. CDR3 sequence reads: CASSPPGTNTGELFF. The CDR3, as DNA: TGTGCCAGCAGCCCTCCAGGGACAAACACCGGGGAGCTGTTTTTT.

This clone was detected only once. This sequence joins TRBV6-5 and TRBJ2-7; TRBD1 matches at 7 bases. Germline CDR1 and CDR2: MNHEY and SVGAGI. This CDR3 has 12 amino acids. V gave up 6 bases and J gave up 6 bases; unmatched junction bases: 5. The CDR3 sequence: CASSYDRAEQYV. For the CDR3, the DNA is TGTGCCAGCAGCTACGACAGGGCCGAGCAGTACGTC.

The CDR3 region has the DNA TGTGCCAGCAGTACCACAGGGCGACTCGGAAACACCATATATTTT. It specifies CASSTTGRLGNTIYF. J is TRBJ1-3 and V is TRBV6-5; the D gene is possibly TRBD1 (6 bases). V was cut by 5 bases and J by 4 bases, with 15 bases left in between. The CDR3 covers 15 residues. Germline assignment: CDR1 MNHEY and CDR2 SVGAGI.

The chain couples TRBV5-1 to TRBJ2-3, with 7 bases fitting TRBD2. Germline V lookup: CDR1 SGHRS, CDR2 YFSETQ. With V trimmed by 4 bases and J by 0 bases, 11 bases remained unmatched. The CDR3 is 17 amino acids. In DNA form, the CDR3 reads TGCGCCAGCAGCCCCCGGGTCCTAGCGGACAGCACAGATACGCAGTATTTT. Encoded protein: CASSPRVLADSTDTQYF.

V is TRBV10-2 and J is TRBJ1-5; TRBD1 is a possible D gene (6 bases). Germline loops: CDR1 WSHSY, CDR2 SAAADI. V lost 5 bases to trimming and J lost 4 bases, with 12 bases between them. The CDR3 contains 14 residues. The CDR3 sequence: CASSTPQGNQPQHF. As DNA, the CDR3 is TGCGCCAGCAGTACCCCCCAGGGGAATCAGCCCCAGCATTTT.

The chain combines TRBV20-1 with TRBJ2-3; TRBD2 matches at 11 bases. Germline values: CDR1 DFQATT, CDR2 SNEGSKA (reference sequence). CDR3 size: 17 residues. With V trimmed by 4 bases and J by 0 bases, 9 bases remained unmatched. CDR3 in amino acids: CSANEIGTSGSTDTQYF. The CDR3, as DNA: TGCAGTGCTAATGAGATTGGGACTAGCGGAAGCACAGATACGCAGTATTTT.

The chain joins TRBV3-1 (or the pseudogene TRBV3-2) to TRBJ2-3; 10 nucleotides align to TRBD2. Per the germline V gene, CDR1 is LGHDT and CDR2 is YNNKEL (reference sequence). The CDR3 is 16 residues long. V lost 1 base and J lost 0; bases outside the gene matches: 1. CDR3 protein: CASSQGLAGSTDTQYF. In nucleotides, the CDR3 is TGTGCCAGCAGCCAAGGACTAGCGGGCAGCACAGATACGCAGTATTTT.

V usage is TRBV2 and J usage is TRBJ1-1; the D gene is possibly TRBD1 (5 bases). Germline CDR1 and CDR2: SNHLY and FYNNEI. V lost 3 bases and J lost 3, with 8 bases in between. This CDR3 has 13 residues. As DNA, the CDR3 is TGTGCCAGCAGTGAGGACATCTACACTGAAGCTTTCTTT. It yields the protein CASSEDIYTEAFF.

The V and J genes are TRBV6-5 and TRBJ2-7; 9 bases are shared with TRBD1. V was clipped by 7 bases and J by 0 bases; unmatched bases: 7. The CDR3 runs 15 residues. Germline CDR1 reads MNHEY; CDR2 reads SVGAGI. DNA for the CDR3: TGTGCCAGCAAACTGACAGGGGGTAGCTCCTACGAGCAGTACGTC. Its protein product is CASKLTGGSSYEQYV.

The chain links TRBV7-2 to TRBJ2-2, with D possibly being TRBD2 (5 bases). The V end lost 5 bases, the J end lost 5 bases, and 15 bases lay between the germline ends. The CDR3 consists of 15 residues. The germline gives CDR1 SGHTA, CDR2 FQGNSA. CDR3: CASSISGVGTGELFF. CDR3 nucleotides: TGTGCCAGCAGCATATCCGGGGTTGGAACCGGGGAGCTGTTTTTT.

The chain links TRBV3-1 (or the pseudogene TRBV3-2) to TRBJ1-5; a weak D match, TRBD1 (6 bases). Trimming cost V 1 base and J 5 bases, with 18 bases left between them. The germline gives CDR1 LGHDT, CDR2 YNNKEL (reference sequence). CDR3 size: 17 residues. The CDR3 spells CASSQGTLRPGDQPQHF. CDR3 DNA sequence: TGTGCCAGCAGCCAAGGTACCCTCCGGCCAGGGGATCAGCCCCAGCATTTT.

This clone occurred a few times. The chain recombines TRBV2 with TRBJ1-5, with D possibly matching TRBD1 (5 bases). The V end lost 6 bases, the J end lost 9 bases, and 15 bases lay between the germline ends. The germline V gene has CDR1 SNHLY and CDR2 FYNNEI. The CDR3 is made up of 13 amino acids. The CDR3 coding sequence is TGTGCCAGCAGCGGGGACTTTAAAACGCCCCAGCATTTT. Translating gives CASSGDFKTPQHF.

The rearrangement uses TRBV19 and TRBJ2-2; 11 nucleotides match TRBD2. The length of the CDR3 is 16 residues. The V and J ends lost 7 bases and 6 bases, in that order; junction bases with no gene match: 10. CDR1 and CDR2 (germline): LNHDA, SQIVND (reference sequence). CDR3 protein: CASTRLTSGTPGELFF. The CDR3 bases are TGTGCCAGTACCCGGTTGACTAGCGGGACACCCGGGGAGCTGTTTTTT. Filled out from reference TRBV19 and TRBJ2-2, the complete variable domain reads DGGITQSPKYLFRKEGQNVTLSCEQNLNHDAMYWYRQDPGQGLRLIYYSQIVNDFQKGDIAEGYSVSREKKESFPLTVTSAQKNPTAFYLCASTRLTSGTPGELFFGEGSRLTVL.

This chain uses TRBV6-6 with TRBJ1-1; 7 nucleotides agree with TRBD1. CDR1 is MNHNY and CDR2 is SVGAGI in the germline V gene (reference sequence). The trim removed 6 bases at V and 5 bases at J, leaving 6 bases unmatched. This CDR3 contains 13 residues. The CDR3 region is CASRAGTVTEAFF. CDR3 DNA: TGTGCCAGCAGGGCCGGGACAGTGACTGAAGCTTTCTTT.

The chain links TRBV9 to TRBJ2-1, with 9 bases fitting TRBD2. V dropped 7 bases and J dropped 4; count of bases not matched to a gene: 6. Looked up from germline, CDR1 is SGDLS and CDR2 is YYNGEE. This CDR3 spans 14 amino acids. As DNA, the CDR3 is TGTGCCAGCGCCCTAGCGGGATCTTACAATGAGCAGTTCTTC. This codes for CASALAGSYNEQFF.

The chain is built from TRBV30 and TRBJ2-7; no definite D call. The CDR3 runs 9 residues. The ends were cut back, 4 bases at V and 7 bases at J, with 5 bases in the middle. Germline CDR1 GTSNPN, CDR2 SVGIG (reference sequence). The CDR3 coding sequence is TGTGCCTGGATGAGGGAGCAGTACGTC. This encodes CAWMREQYV.

The rearrangement links TRBV6-2 or TRBV6-3 to TRBJ2-7; 10 positions agree with TRBD2. CDR3 size: 14 residues. Losses at the gene ends were 2 bases for V and 2 bases for J; bases not matched to a gene: 0. CDR1 is MNHEY, CDR2 SVGEGT, per germline. CDR3 region: CASSYGTSAYEQYF. The CDR3 region has the DNA TGTGCCAGCAGTTACGGGACTAGCGCCTACGAGCAGTACTTC.

J is TRBJ1-1 and V is TRBV7-9, with unresolved D. The V end lost 5 bases, the J end lost 6 bases, and 19 bases lay between the germline ends. The CDR3 covers 15 residues. CDR1 SEHNR and CDR2 FQNEAQ come from the germline V gene (reference sequence). The CDR3 sequence is CASSPPGRGRSEAFF. CDR3 nucleotides: TGTGCCAGCAGCCCCCCGGGCAGAGGGAGGTCTGAAGCTTTCTTT.

The chain combines TRBV3-1 (or the pseudogene TRBV3-2) with TRBJ1-4; D ambiguous. V lost 6 bases, J lost 7 bases, and 21 bases lay in between. Looked up from germline, CDR1 is LGHDT and CDR2 is YNNKEL (reference sequence). This CDR3 contains 16 residues. As DNA, the CDR3 is TGTGCCAGCAGACCATCGCCGGGAGTGAGAGGTGAAAAACTGTTTTTT. Its translation: CASRPSPGVRGEKLFF.

V gene TRBV5-1 combines with J gene TRBJ2-5; 9 nucleotides line up with TRBD1. The ends lost 4 bases at V and 1 base at J; junction bases unmatched: 11. This CDR3 spans 17 amino acids. The germline CDR1 and CDR2 sequences are SGHRS and YFSETQ. CDR3 in DNA: TGCGCCAGCAGCATCCAACAGGGGGCGTCCGGCCAAGAGACCCAGTACTTC. Translation gives CASSIQQGASGQETQYF.

CDR3 sequence (DNA): TGCAGTGCTAGTGCTACTAGCGGGGGCTCCTACAATGAGCAGTTCTTC. It codes for CSASATSGGSYNEQFF. The chain joins TRBV20-1 to TRBJ2-1, with 11 bases aligning to TRBD2. CDR1 is DFQATT, CDR2 SNEGSKA, per germline (reference sequence). With V trimmed by 3 bases and J by 0 bases, 4 bases remained unmatched. This CDR3 contains 16 residues.

V is TRBV4-3 and J is TRBJ2-1; 7 bases match TRBD2. Trimming removed 0 bases from V and 4 bases from J; junction bases left unmatched: 9. The CDR3 is made up of 17 amino acids. Per germline, CDR1 LGHNA and CDR2 YSLEER. The CDR3 sequence: CASSQEYWEGAYNEQFF. As DNA, the CDR3 is TGCGCCAGCAGCCAAGAATACTGGGAGGGAGCGTACAATGAGCAGTTCTTC.

This clone was picked up one time. The chain joins TRBV6-5 to TRBJ2-1, with D unclear. CDR1 and CDR2 from the germline V gene are MNHEY and SVGAGI. The CDR3 consists of 14 residues. The V gene lost 0 bases and the J gene lost 9 bases, with 12 bases spanning the gap. CDR3 protein: CASSYSSVSFEQFF. The CDR3 nucleotides are TGTGCCAGCAGTTACTCGTCTGTGAGTTTTGAGCAGTTCTTC.

The rearrangement links TRBV7-9 to TRBJ2-2, with D perhaps TRBD1 (6 bases). Between the trimmed V and J ends, which lost 3 bases and 5 bases, there was a span of 10 bases. The CDR3 sequence is 14 residues long. Germline CDR1 is SEHNR and CDR2 is FQNEAQ (reference sequence). The CDR3 loop reads CASSFKGGTGELFF. CDR3 DNA sequence: TGTGCCAGCAGCTTTAAAGGGGGTACCGGGGAGCTGTTTTTT.

The V call is TRBV10-3, the J call TRBJ1-2, with D possibly TRBD1 on 5 matching bases. The CDR3 totals 17 residues. Trimming removed 2 bases from V and 5 bases from J, with 21 bases in between. Germline CDR1 and CDR2: ENHRY and SYGVKD. The CDR3 loop is CAISEREPPTVWYGYTF. DNA of the CDR3: TGTGCCATCAGTGAGAGAGAACCCCCGACAGTCTGGTATGGCTACACCTTC.

This chain links TRBV21-1 with TRBJ2-7; the DNA was not used to check the table's D call, TRBD2. TRBV21-1 is a pseudogene. This CDR3 is 16 amino acids long. The CDR3 DNA is TGTGCCAGCAGCAAAGGAGCGTTAAAGGCCTCCTACGAGCAGTACTTC. Protein sequence: CASSKGALKASYEQYF.

The chain is built from TRBV12-3 or TRBV12-4 and TRBJ2-1; D not resolved. The CDR3 has 13 residues. V gave up 3 bases and J gave up 9 bases, with 12 bases separating them. DNA for the CDR3: TGTGCCAGCAGTTTTCATATAACGGGTGAGCAGTTCTTC. Residues: CASSFHITGEQFF.

V and J are TRBV28 and TRBJ1-1; no firm D call. The V and J ends lost 8 bases and 4 bases respectively, with 5 bases between them. Germline V gene lookup returns CDR1 MDHEN and CDR2 SYDVKM. This CDR3 has 10 amino acids. The CDR3, as DNA: TGTGCCAGCTCAATCACTGAAGCTTTCTTT. Its translation is CASSITEAFF.